This T cell receptor beta chain was sequenced for a study of cytomegalovirus exposure and HLA in healthy donors. Study-wide context: Both the 120 validation repertoires and the 600 to 750 first-cohort repertoires used the same platform, as reported by a later analysis. General study findings and limits: The authors listed about 170 TCR beta chains as cytomegalovirus-associated. The finding came from a later analysis; first-cohort TCR clusters tended to co-occur in the 90 to 150 validation repertoires.

Profiling relied on immunoSEQ multiplex PCR, and the TCRdb table lists in-frame clones only, not all of them. This sample has 200,000 or so clones, with about nine tenths found just once. On this clone: Its antigen is unknown.

Donors were drawn from the approximately 110-subject validation cohort, separate from the approximately 700-subject first cohort. V was cut by 5 bases and J by 2 bases, with 16 bases left in between. The V gene's germline CDR1 is SGHTA and CDR2 FQGTGA. CDR3 length: 16 amino acids. Sequencing input: PBMCs. This rearrangement joins TRBV7-3 to TRBJ2-1, with D possibly TRBD2 on 6 matching bases. This TCR came from a woman in her late teens or twenties in good health and CMV-seropositive. The CDR3 sequence: CASSPWAGRTYNEQFF. In DNA, the CDR3 is TGTGCCAGCAGCCCGTGGGCAGGGAGGACCTACAATGAGCAGTTCTTC.